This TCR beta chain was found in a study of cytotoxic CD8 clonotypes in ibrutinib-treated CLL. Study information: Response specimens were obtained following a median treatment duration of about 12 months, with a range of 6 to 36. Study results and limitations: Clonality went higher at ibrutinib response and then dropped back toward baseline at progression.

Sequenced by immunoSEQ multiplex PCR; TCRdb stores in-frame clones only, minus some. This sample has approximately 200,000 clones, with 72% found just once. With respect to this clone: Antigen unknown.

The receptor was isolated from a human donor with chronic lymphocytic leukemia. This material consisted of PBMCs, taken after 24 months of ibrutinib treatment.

CDR3 coding DNA: TGTGCCTGGAGTGCGGACAGTAGCAATCAGCCCCAGCATTTT. This sequence encodes CAWSADSSNQPQHF. This sequence joins TRBV30 and TRBJ1-5; tentative D call: TRBD1 (6 bases). With 1 base removed from V and 0 bases from J, the gap between germline ends came to 7 bases. Germline lookup yields CDR1 GTSNPN and CDR2 SVGIG (reference sequence). This CDR3 spans 14 amino acids.